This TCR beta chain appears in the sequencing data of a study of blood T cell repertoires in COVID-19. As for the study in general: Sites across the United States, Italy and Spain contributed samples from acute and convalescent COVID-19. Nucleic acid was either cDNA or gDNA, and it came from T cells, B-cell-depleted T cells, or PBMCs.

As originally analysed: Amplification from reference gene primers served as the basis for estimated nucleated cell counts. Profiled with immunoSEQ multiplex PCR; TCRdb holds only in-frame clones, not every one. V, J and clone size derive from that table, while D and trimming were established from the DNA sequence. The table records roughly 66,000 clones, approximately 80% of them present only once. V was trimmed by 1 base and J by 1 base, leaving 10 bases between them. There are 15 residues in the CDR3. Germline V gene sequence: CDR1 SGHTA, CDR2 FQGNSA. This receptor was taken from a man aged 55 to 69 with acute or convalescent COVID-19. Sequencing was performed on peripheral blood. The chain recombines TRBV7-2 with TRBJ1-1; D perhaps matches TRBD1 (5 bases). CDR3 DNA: TGTGCCAGCAGCTTAGGGCCGGGGGGGAACACTGAAGCTTTCTTT. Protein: CASSLGPGGNTEAFF. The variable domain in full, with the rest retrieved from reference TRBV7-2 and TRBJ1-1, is GAGVSQSPSNKVTEKGKDVELRCDPISGHTALYWYRQSLGQGLEFLIYFQGNSAPDKSGLPSDRFSAERTGGSVSTLTIQRTQQEDSAVYLCASSLGPGGNTEAFFGQGTRLTVV.